This T cell receptor beta chain was captured by sequencing in a study of T cells in Graves' hyperthyroidism and ophthalmopathy. This clonotype came up a few times. Amplification of TCR beta CDR3 regions used RNA as the template. Primed by the HTBI set, a first-round RT-PCR was run on the TCR CDR3. MiXCR, run by TCRdb on the multiplex PCR reads, gives a single entry per CDR3 protein. Of approximately 560,000 distinct CDR3 sequences in the sample, approximately 14% were seen once. Germline CDR1 GTSNPN, CDR2 SVGIG (reference sequence). CDR3 length: 16 residues. Germline trimming cut 3 bases from V and 8 bases from J; bases unmatched to any gene: 12.

The chain uses TRBV30 and TRBJ1-6; TRBD1 matches 8 bases. The sample was blood. The TCR was taken from a woman in her 30s with Graves' hyperthyroidism. CDR3 residues: CAWSYVPGQEYSPLHF. CDR3 nucleotide sequence: TGTGCCTGGAGCTACGTACCGGGACAGGAATATTCACCCCTCCACTTT.